What follows are 31 T cell receptor beta chains derived from one specimen sequenced in a study of blood T cell repertoires in COVID-19. Using immunoSEQ multiplex PCR, the repertoire was profiled, and TCRdb retains in-frame clones only, with some absent. The sample records about 130,000 clones, about 80% being singletons. The source material was peripheral blood. Source of these receptors: a woman aged 80 or over with acute or convalescent COVID-19.

The genes are TRBV3-1 (or the pseudogene TRBV3-2) and TRBJ2-2; the match to TRBD1 covers 7 bases. The CDR3 contains 16 residues. From germline, CDR1 is LGHDT and CDR2 YNNKEL (reference sequence). The junction had 9 bases not matched to a gene; V was cut back by 2 bases and J by 6 bases. CDR3 sequence reads: CASSQPIPRGPGELFF. The CDR3 nucleotides are TGTGCCAGCAGCCAACCCATACCAAGGGGGCCCGGGGAGCTGTTTTTT.

The V gene is TRBV2, the J gene TRBJ2-3; 9 nucleotides agree with TRBD1. The CDR3 is 14 residues long. Per germline, CDR1 SNHLY and CDR2 FYNNEI. V was clipped by 4 bases and J by 5 bases; unmatched bases: 4. In nucleotides, the CDR3 is TGTGCCAGCAGTGGACAGGGGGGTCTAGATACGCAGTATTTT. Its translation: CASSGQGGLDTQYF.

This clone was counted between two and nine times. V and J are TRBV30 and TRBJ1-2, with D perhaps TRBD1 (6 bases). V lost 3 bases and J lost 7, with 15 bases in between. CDR3 size: 13 residues. Germline V gene data show CDR1 as GTSNPN and CDR2 as SVGIG (reference sequence). The CDR3, as DNA: TGTGCCTGGAGGAGGACAGACGCGGTTGGCTACACCTTC. Encoded protein: CAWRRTDAVGYTF.

V gene TRBV2 combines with J gene TRBJ1-5; 10 bases are a match to TRBD1. The ends lost 6 bases at V and 4 bases at J; junction bases unmatched: 6. The CDR3 is 15 amino acids. In germline, CDR1 is SNHLY, CDR2 FYNNEI. The CDR3 spells CASRGGDRGNQPQHF. The CDR3 DNA is TGTGCCAGCAGGGGGGGGGACAGGGGAAATCAGCCCCAGCATTTT.

The rearrangement joins TRBV25-1 to TRBJ1-1, with D possibly TRBD1 on 6 matching bases. This CDR3 spans 12 amino acids. The germline gives CDR1 MGHDK, CDR2 SYGVNS. V lost 2 bases to trimming and J lost 11 bases, with 12 bases between them. The CDR3 coding sequence is TGTGCCAGCAGTGAACAGGGGATGGAGGCTTTCTTT. Amino acids: CASSEQGMEAFF.

The V and J genes are TRBV4-2 and TRBJ2-7; D is uncertain. Trimming stripped 1 base from V and 8 bases from J, with 12 bases between. The CDR3 covers 13 residues. Per the germline V gene, CDR1 is LGHNA and CDR2 is YNFKEQ. The CDR3 sequence is CASSQGSRSKQYF. CDR3 sequence (DNA): TGTGCCAGCAGCCAAGGTTCAAGGAGCAAGCAGTACTTC.

The rearrangement uses TRBV21-1 and TRBJ2-2; the D call in the table, TRBD1, was not verified against the DNA. TRBV21-1 is a recognized pseudogene. CDR3 length equals 15 residues. Written as DNA, the CDR3 is TGTGCCAGCAGCAAAGAGGGGGAAATCCCCGGGGAGCTGTTTTTT. Translating it yields CASSKEGEIPGELFF.

The DNA of the CDR3 is TGCGCCAGCAGCTTGCCAAGCCAGGGTGGTGAGCAGTTCTTC. Amino acids: CASSLPSQGGEQFF. The rearrangement joins TRBV5-1 to TRBJ2-1; a weak D match, TRBD1 (5 bases). Germline CDR1 reads SGHRS; CDR2 reads YFSETQ. V lost 1 base and J lost 9, with 14 bases in between. The CDR3 totals 14 residues.

The chain uses TRBV5-1 and TRBJ1-1; D is undetermined. The V gene lost 0 bases and the J gene lost 2 bases, with 2 bases spanning the gap. CDR1 SGHRS and CDR2 YFSETQ come from the germline V gene. The CDR3 is 12 residues long. The CDR3 nucleotides read TGCGCCAGCAGCTTGGTAAACACTGAAGCTTTCTTT. Amino acids: CASSLVNTEAFF.

The gene calls are TRBV7-9 and TRBJ2-7, with 9 bases fitting TRBD1. The CDR3 covers 18 residues. Losses at the gene ends were 4 bases for V and 2 bases for J; bases not matched to a gene: 15. The V gene's germline CDR1 is SEHNR and CDR2 FQNEAQ (reference sequence). The CDR3 coding sequence is TGTGCCAGCAGCTCACACCGGGACAGGGTTTCGAGACCCTACGAGCAGTACTTC. Encoded protein: CASSSHRDRVSRPYEQYF.

V is TRBV11-2 and J is TRBJ2-1; D perhaps matches TRBD2 (5 bases). Trimming removed 4 bases at V and 5 bases at J, with 12 bases between. The CDR3 is made up of 14 amino acids. CDR1 is SGHAT, CDR2 FQNNGV, per germline. The CDR3: CASSWGSGNNEQFF. The CDR3 DNA reads TGTGCCAGCAGCTGGGGTTCGGGAAACAATGAGCAGTTCTTC.

The CDR3 DNA reads TGTGCCAGCAGTTACTCACTAGCGGGGGGGACCTACAATGAGCAGTTCTTC. This sequence encodes CASSYSLAGGTYNEQFF. The chain recombines TRBV6-2 or TRBV6-3 with TRBJ2-1; 13 nucleotides match TRBD2. The CDR3 is made up of 17 amino acids. In germline, CDR1 is MNHEY, CDR2 SVGEGT. With V trimmed by 0 bases and J by 2 bases, 1 base remained unmatched.

This clone came up a few times. The genes are TRBV5-1 and TRBJ1-1; the match to TRBD1 covers 8 bases. The germline V gene encodes CDR1 SGHRS and CDR2 YFSETQ. The CDR3 totals 15 residues. Losses at the gene ends were 2 bases for V and 7 bases for J; bases not matched to a gene: 10. The CDR3: CASSFQMGQAGEAFF. The CDR3 DNA reads TGCGCCAGCAGCTTCCAAATGGGACAGGCGGGTGAAGCTTTCTTT.

The rearrangement joins TRBV6-5 to TRBJ1-3; a weak D match, TRBD1 (6 bases). Germline V CDR1 and CDR2: MNHEY, SVGAGI. The CDR3 extends over 15 amino acids. V lost 7 bases and J 4 bases, leaving 17 bases between the germline ends. The CDR3 protein is CASTPQGLEGNTIYF. The CDR3 nucleotides are TGTGCCAGCACCCCTCAGGGGCTGGAGGGAAACACCATATATTTT.

The rearrangement joins TRBV4-1 to TRBJ1-5; D perhaps matches TRBD1 (6 bases). The germline CDR1 and CDR2 sequences are MGHRA and YSYEKL. The CDR3 is 16 amino acids. V lost 3 bases, J lost 4 bases, and 16 bases lay in between. The CDR3 is CASSQARGRGNQPQHF. For the CDR3, the DNA is TGCGCCAGCAGCCAGGCAAGGGGTAGGGGGAATCAGCCCCAGCATTTT.

This chain uses TRBV4-1 with TRBJ1-6, with D possibly matching TRBD1 (5 bases). The CDR3 runs 19 residues. CDR1 is MGHRA and CDR2 is YSYEKL in the germline V gene. Trimming removed 0 bases from V and 1 base from J, with 16 bases in between. This CDR3 reads CASSQETGQGRSYNSPLHF. The CDR3 region has the DNA TGCGCCAGCAGCCAAGAAACTGGGCAGGGAAGGTCCTATAATTCACCCCTCCACTTT.

This chain joins TRBV6-2 or TRBV6-3 and TRBJ2-7; 7 bases match TRBD1. Trimming removed 0 bases from V and 5 bases from J; junction bases left unmatched: 4. From germline, CDR1 is MNHEY and CDR2 SVGEGT. There are 14 residues in the CDR3. The CDR3 DNA is TGTGCCAGCAGTTACTCGGACAGGCGAAACGAGCAGTACTTC. This encodes CASSYSDRRNEQYF.

This rearrangement joins TRBV7-9 to TRBJ2-1, with TRBD2 matching over 9 bases. V trimming: 7 bases; J trimming: 4 bases; junction bases outside the gene matches: 8. Germline V gene sequence: CDR1 SEHNR, CDR2 FQNEAQ (reference sequence). The CDR3 loop spans 15 amino acids. CDR3 sequence (DNA): TGTGCCAGCACCAAGTCTAGCGGGATTTACAATGAGCAGTTCTTC. Translating gives CASTKSSGIYNEQFF.

This clone was found a few times. The rearrangement joins TRBV7-2 to TRBJ2-3; D unclear. Germline V gene data show CDR1 as SGHTA and CDR2 as FQGNSA. The ends were cut back, 6 bases at V and 2 bases at J, with 6 bases in the middle. CDR3 length: 12 residues. CDR3 region: CASRLNTDTQYF. The CDR3 DNA sequence: TGTGCCAGCAGACTCAACACAGATACGCAGTATTTT. The complete variable domain, with remaining parts taken from reference TRBV7-2 and TRBJ2-3, reads GAGVSQSPSNKVTEKGKDVELRCDPISGHTALYWYRQSLGQGLEFLIYFQGNSAPDKSGLPSDRFSAERTGGSVSTLTIQRTQQEDSAVYLCASRLNTDTQYFGPGTRLTVL.

The chain recombines TRBV19 with TRBJ2-7, with D tentatively TRBD1 (6 bases). Germline lookup yields CDR1 LNHDA and CDR2 SQIVND (reference sequence). The CDR3 loop spans 15 amino acids. Trimming removed 9 bases at V and 2 bases at J, with 20 bases between. The CDR3 DNA follows: TGTGCCAGCCGATACAGGGCTTGGGGGACCTACGAGCAGTACTTC. It translates to CASRYRAWGTYEQYF.

The chain uses TRBV18 and TRBJ2-7, with 8 nucleotides matching TRBD2. Germline-derived CDR1 and CDR2 are KGHSH and LQKENI. J lost 1 base, V lost 3 bases, and 2 bases had no gene match. The CDR3 consists of 14 residues. The CDR3 sequence is CASSPGTRSYEQYF. CDR3 bases: TGTGCCAGCTCACCGGGGACTAGGTCCTACGAGCAGTACTTC.

V usage is TRBV5-1 and J usage is TRBJ1-1; a possible D gene is TRBD1 (5 bases). The CDR3 runs 14 residues. V shed 1 base and J shed 5 bases, with 12 bases lying between them. The germline gives CDR1 SGHRS, CDR2 YFSETQ. The CDR3 loop is CASSLIQGSTEAFF. DNA for the CDR3: TGCGCCAGCAGCTTGATTCAGGGATCAACTGAAGCTTTCTTT.

The V gene is TRBV19, the J gene TRBJ1-6, with D hard to call. From germline, CDR1 is LNHDA and CDR2 SQIVND (reference sequence). The V gene lost 11 bases and the J gene lost 8 bases, with 16 bases spanning the gap. The CDR3 sequence is 13 residues long. The CDR3 loop is CAEGGGLHSPLHF. The DNA for the CDR3 is TGTGCCGAAGGCGGCGGACTGCATTCACCCCTCCACTTT. The complete variable domain, with remaining parts taken from reference TRBV19 and TRBJ1-6, reads DGGITQSPKYLFRKEGQNVTLSCEQNLNHDAMYWYRQDPGQGLRLIYYSQIVNDFQKGDIAEGYSVSREKKESFPLTVTSAQKNPTAFYLCAEGGGLHSPLHFGNGTRLTVT.

CDR3 sequence reads: CASRSRGSSYEQYF. The DNA of the CDR3 is TGTGCCAGCCGTTCTAGGGGTTCCTCCTACGAGCAGTACTTC. The chain has TRBV6-2 or TRBV6-3 and TRBJ2-7, with D perhaps matching TRBD1 (5 bases). CDR1 and CDR2 from the germline V gene are MNHEY and SVGEGT. The CDR3 has 14 amino acids. V lost 8 bases, J lost 0 bases, and 14 bases lay in between.

The V call is TRBV5-1, the J call TRBJ2-1; the D gene is possibly TRBD2 (5 bases). CDR1 is SGHRS and CDR2 is YFSETQ in the germline V gene. V was cut by 1 base and J by 3 bases, with 14 bases left in between. This CDR3 contains 16 residues. Written as DNA, the CDR3 is TGCGCCAGCAGCTTGCCCCGGGGAAATGACTACAATGAGCAGTTCTTC. Protein sequence: CASSLPRGNDYNEQFF.

There are a few counts of this clone. V gene TRBV6-4 combines with J gene TRBJ1-2, with 11 bases aligning to TRBD1. The CDR3 has 15 residues. V dropped 1 base and J dropped 6; count of bases not matched to a gene: 4. CDR1 MRHNA and CDR2 SNTAGT come from the germline V gene. The CDR3 nucleotides read TGTGCCAGCAGTGACTGGGACAGGGGGGGAGATGGCTACACCTTC. This encodes CASSDWDRGGDGYTF.

The rearrangement joins TRBV6-4 to TRBJ1-6; D is possibly TRBD1 (5 bases). This CDR3 is 15 amino acids long. V gave up 9 bases and J gave up 4 bases, with 16 bases separating them. From germline, CDR1 is MRHNA and CDR2 SNTAGT. In DNA form, the CDR3 reads TGTGCCAGAAAGGGGCTGAAATGTTATAATTCACCCCTCCACTTT. Residues: CARKGLKCYNSPLHF.

This chain joins TRBV10-3 and TRBJ1-6, with D hard to call. V was cut by 2 bases and J by 7 bases, with 3 bases left in between. This CDR3 has 12 amino acids. CDR1 and CDR2 (germline): ENHRY, SYGVKD. Here the CDR3 reads CAISEQNSPLHF. CDR3 nucleotide sequence: TGTGCCATCAGTGAGCAGAATTCACCCCTCCACTTT.

The gene calls are TRBV2 and TRBJ2-7, with D perhaps TRBD2 (6 bases). Trimming took off 2 bases at V and 3 bases at J, with 11 bases between the two ends. Germline CDR1 is SNHLY and CDR2 is FYNNEI. This CDR3 spans 14 amino acids. CDR3 nucleotide sequence: TGTGCCAGCAGTGAATTTAGCGGAGTCTACGAGCAGTACTTC. Protein product: CASSEFSGVYEQYF.

This rearrangement joins TRBV19 to TRBJ1-4; the match to TRBD1 covers 7 bases. Germline V gene sequence: CDR1 LNHDA, CDR2 SQIVND (reference sequence). This CDR3 contains 16 residues. V lost 4 bases to trimming and J lost 10 bases; unmatched junction nucleotides: 15. Here the CDR3 DNA reads TGTGCCAGTAGTACCCGGGGACAGACCAAGGGCGGAAAACTGTTTTTT. Protein: CASSTRGQTKGGKLFF.

The chain joins TRBV10-3 to TRBJ2-7; TRBD1 agrees at 8 bases. Germline lookup yields CDR1 ENHRY and CDR2 SYGVKD. With 0 bases clipped from V and 5 bases from J, the junction kept 9 bases outside the gene matches. CDR3 size: 16 residues. The CDR3 loop reads CAISESGGRGPHEQYF. CDR3 DNA sequence: TGTGCCATCAGTGAGTCGGGGGGCAGGGGGCCCCACGAGCAGTACTTC.